This is a list of T cell receptor beta chains from one sample in a study of blood T cell repertoires in COVID-19. Profiled with immunoSEQ multiplex PCR; TCRdb holds only in-frame clones, not every one. The table shows some 160,000 clones, with approximately 80% occurring only once. The sample comprised peripheral blood. The source is a human donor in a cohort sampled during active COVID-19. Each CDR3 is given with its conserved first and last residue. A D gene is named only where the DNA matches it firmly. Clone sizes are given selectively: once, few, many, or a class where the clone is expanded.

V gene	D gene	J gene	clone size	CDR3 DNA	CDR3 protein
TRBV20-1	-	TRBJ2-7	-	TGCAGTGCTAGTATAGCTCGGGAGTACGAGCAGTACTTC	CSASIAREYEQYF
TRBV24-1	TRBD2	TRBJ2-5	-	TGTGCCACCAGTGAGAAGCAGACTAGCGGAGCAGAGACCCAGTACTTC	CATSEKQTSGAETQYF
TRBV4-3	TRBD1	TRBJ2-7	-	TGCGCCAGCAGCCAAGAGCCGGGACAGGGATCGGAGCAGTACTTC	CASSQEPGQGSEQYF
TRBV19	TRBD1	TRBJ2-1	once	TGTGCCAGTAGTCCGGGACAGGGGATCAATGAGCAGTTCTTC	CASSPGQGINEQFF
TRBV3-1/TRBV3-2	TRBD1	TRBJ2-5	-	TGTGCCAGCAGCCGCAGACAGGGGGGCCCGCAAGAGACCCAGTACTTC	CASSRRQGGPQETQYF
TRBV18	-	TRBJ1-1	once	TGTGCCAGCTCACCGAGGGACACTGAAGCTTTCTTT	CASSPRDTEAFF
TRBV18	-	TRBJ2-7	-	TGTGCCAGCTCACCACCGGGATCAGGGGCCTACGAGCAGTACTTC	CASSPPGSGAYEQYF
TRBV6-5	TRBD2	TRBJ2-1	-	TGTGCCAGCACGGGGGCACTGCCCGGGACTAGTGATTTCTTC	CASTGALPGTSDFF
TRBV6-2/TRBV6-3	-	TRBJ1-2	-	TGTGCCAGCAGTTACTCGCAGGGTCATGGCTACACCTTC	CASSYSQGHGYTF
TRBV10-3	-	TRBJ2-1	-	TGTGCCATCAGTGAGTCGTACAGGGTGCAGTTCTTC	CAISESYRVQFF
TRBV5-4	TRBD1	TRBJ2-7	-	TGTGCCAGCAGAATCGCAGGGGGCATCACCTACGAGCAGTACTTC	CASRIAGGITYEQYF
TRBV19	TRBD1	TRBJ1-1	-	TGTGCCAGTAGTATAGAGACAGGGTGGGGGAACACTGAAGCTTTCTTT	CASSIETGWGNTEAFF
TRBV7-9	-	TRBJ1-2	-	TGTGCCAGCAGCTTAGGGGGCCCCTATGGCTACACCTTC	CASSLGGPYGYTF
TRBV7-9	-	TRBJ2-1	-	TGTGCCAGCAGCTTATCCCTTCCCCCGCGCTACAATGAGCAGTTCTTC	CASSLSLPPRYNEQFF
TRBV11-1	TRBD1	TRBJ1-1	-	TGTGCCAGCAGCTTTGGACAGGGCACTCTTGGGACTGAAGCTTTCTTT	CASSFGQGTLGTEAFF
TRBV6-2/TRBV6-3	TRBD2	TRBJ2-7	-	TGTGCCAGCAGTTATCGGAAGGCCGGAGGACTAGCTTCTCGGGAGCAGTACTTC	CASSYRKAGGLASREQYF
TRBV7-2	TRBD2	TRBJ2-7	-	TGTGCCAGCAGCTTCACTAGCGGGAGCTACGAGCAGTACTTC	CASSFTSGSYEQYF
TRBV6-1	TRBD1	TRBJ1-4	-	TGTGCCAGCAGTGATGAGGGACAGGGAGGCGAAAAACTGTTTTTT	CASSDEGQGGEKLFF
TRBV7-2	-	TRBJ1-5	-	TGTGCCAGCAGCGGATACAGGGTTGGGCAGCCCCAGCATTTT	CASSGYRVGQPQHF
TRBV11-2	TRBD2	TRBJ2-1	-	TGTGCCAGCAGACGGACTAGCGGGAGTCTCTTTTACAATGAGCAGTTCTTC	CASRRTSGSLFYNEQFF
TRBV28	-	TRBJ2-7	few	TGTGCCAGCAGTTTATTGACCGGGACACAGGGACCCTACGAGCAGTACTTC	CASSLLTGTQGPYEQYF
TRBV4-1	TRBD2	TRBJ2-7	-	TGCGCCAGCAGCCAGGTTTTAGCGGGGTCCTACGAGCAGTACTTC	CASSQVLAGSYEQYF
TRBV5-1	-	TRBJ2-3	once	TGCGCCAGCAGCTTGAGCGGAAGCACAGATACGCAGTATTTT	CASSLSGSTDTQYF
TRBV7-8	TRBD1	TRBJ2-2	-	TGTGCCAGCGGGACAGGGGATACCGGGGAGCTGTTTTTT	CASGTGDTGELFF
TRBV27	TRBD1	TRBJ2-6	-	TGTGCCAGCAGTCTACGGGACAGGGGGTCTGGGGCCAACGTCCTGACTTTC	CASSLRDRGSGANVLTF
TRBV11-2	TRBD1	TRBJ2-7	-	TGTGCCAGCAGCTTAGAACAGGGGGTTGCCTACGAGCAGTACTTC	CASSLEQGVAYEQYF
TRBV7-3	TRBD2	TRBJ2-1	once	TGTGCCAGCAGCTTAACAAGGACTAGCGGGGGCTACAATGAGCAGTTCTTC	CASSLTRTSGGYNEQFF
TRBV19	TRBD1	TRBJ2-7	many	TGTGCCAGTAGTCTGACAGGGAACTCCTACGAGCAGTACTTC	CASSLTGNSYEQYF
TRBV7-9	-	TRBJ2-3	-	TGTGCCAGCAGCTTAGCGCAAACAGACACAGATACGCAGTATTTT	CASSLAQTDTDTQYF
TRBV7-8	TRBD2	TRBJ2-6	-	TGTGCCAGCAGCTTAGGGGGGGGCTCTGGGGCCAACGTCCTGACTTTC	CASSLGGGSGANVLTF
TRBV3-1/TRBV3-2	-	TRBJ1-1	-	TGTGCCAGCACCGACCCGGGAGAAAACACTGAAGCTTTCTTT	CASTDPGENTEAFF